This passage covers 26 T cell receptor beta chains from one sample sequenced in a study of cytomegalovirus exposure and HLA in healthy donors. The study ran its PCR with 60 Vbeta and 13 Jbeta primers. The table came from immunoSEQ multiplex PCR; TCRdb's copy has only in-frame clones and leaves some out. The sample shows around 95,000 clones, about four fifths of them seen only once. The sequenced sample was PBMCs. The source is a woman aged 40 to 55 in good health and CMV-seropositive.

V usage is TRBV6-1 and J usage is TRBJ2-7; 7 bases are shared with TRBD1. V lost 7 bases and J lost 2; bases outside the gene matches: 11. The germline CDR1 and CDR2 sequences are MNHNS and SASEGT. CDR3 length: 15 residues. The CDR3 loop is CASMNPPTGTYEQYF. CDR3 coding DNA: TGTGCCAGCATGAACCCACCGACAGGGACCTACGAGCAGTACTTC.

The gene calls are TRBV7-6 and TRBJ2-5, with D tentatively TRBD1 (5 bases). The CDR3 length is 15 residues. The germline V and J ends were trimmed by 1 base and 7 bases, with 16 bases remaining between them. CDR1 is SGHVS, CDR2 FNYEAQ, per germline. The CDR3 loop is CASSLGPGNLGTQYF. The CDR3 nucleotides read TGTGCCAGCAGCTTAGGTCCAGGGAATCTTGGGACCCAGTACTTC.

This clone was detected a few times. This chain uses TRBV5-1 with TRBJ2-1; D ambiguous. The germline V gene encodes CDR1 SGHRS and CDR2 YFSETQ. V lost 4 bases and J 4 bases, leaving 12 bases between the germline ends. The CDR3 consists of 14 residues. CDR3 DNA: TGCGCCAGCAGCCCCCCCGGCGGATACAATGAGCAGTTCTTC. It translates to CASSPPGGYNEQFF.

This clone turned up a few times. This chain connects TRBV6-5 to TRBJ1-3, with D possibly being TRBD1 (5 bases). Germline CDR1 reads MNHEY; CDR2 reads SVGAGI. This CDR3 contains 15 residues. V was shortened by 6 bases and J by 3 bases, with 15 bases between the two germline ends. CDR3 nucleotides: TGTGCCAGCAGGACCTTAGGGGTTGGTGGAAACACCATATATTTT. Encoded protein: CASRTLGVGGNTIYF.

This clone was seen only once. V gene TRBV6-1 combines with J gene TRBJ2-7; 7 nucleotides agree with TRBD1. Looked up from germline, CDR1 is MNHNS and CDR2 is SASEGT. The CDR3 has 13 amino acids. V shed 7 bases, J shed 0 bases, and the junction held 3 bases outside the gene matches. The CDR3 loop reads CASTGQTSYEQYF. Written as DNA, the CDR3 is TGTGCCAGCACGGGACAGACCTCCTACGAGCAGTACTTC.

The V call is TRBV5-1, the J call TRBJ2-7; 12 bases match TRBD2. The CDR3 loop spans 17 amino acids. In germline, CDR1 is SGHRS, CDR2 YFSETQ. The trim removed 4 bases at V and 3 bases at J, leaving 11 bases unmatched. The CDR3 sequence: CASSPRLAGVGGYEQYF. CDR3 DNA sequence: TGCGCCAGCAGCCCGCGACTAGCGGGAGTCGGGGGCTACGAGCAGTACTTC.

The V gene is TRBV7-9, the J gene TRBJ1-1, with D perhaps matching TRBD1 (6 bases). The CDR3 loop spans 13 amino acids. V lost 5 bases, J lost 4 bases, and 11 bases lay in between. Per germline, CDR1 SEHNR and CDR2 FQNEAQ (reference sequence). CDR3 in DNA: TGTGCCAGCAGCCATAGACAGGTCACTGAAGCTTTCTTT. Its translation: CASSHRQVTEAFF.

The gene calls are TRBV19 and TRBJ1-5, with 7 bases fitting TRBD1. Germline lookup yields CDR1 LNHDA and CDR2 SQIVND (reference sequence). V shed 9 bases, J shed 4 bases, and the junction held 9 bases outside the gene matches. CDR3 length: 14 amino acids. CDR3 region: CASRPTGLNQPQHF. The DNA of the CDR3 is TGTGCCAGCCGACCGACAGGGTTGAATCAGCCCCAGCATTTT. The variable domain in full, with the rest retrieved from reference TRBV19 and TRBJ1-5, is DGGITQSPKYLFRKEGQNVTLSCEQNLNHDAMYWYRQDPGQGLRLIYYSQIVNDFQKGDIAEGYSVSREKKESFPLTVTSAQKNPTAFYLCASRPTGLNQPQHFGDGTRLSIL.

The CDR3 region is CASTPGASYNEQFF. The CDR3 region has the DNA TGTGCCAGCACCCCCGGAGCCAGCTACAATGAGCAGTTCTTC. This chain uses TRBV7-2 with TRBJ2-1; D ambiguous. The CDR3 has 14 amino acids. Trimming left V 7 bases short and J 3 bases short, with 13 bases between. Germline loops: CDR1 SGHTA, CDR2 FQGNSA.

V usage is TRBV11-3 and J usage is TRBJ2-7, with D possibly being TRBD1 (6 bases). Germline V gene lookup returns CDR1 SGHNT and CDR2 YENEEA. Trimming left V 5 bases short and J 4 bases short, with 9 bases between. The CDR3 is 12 residues long. Written as DNA, the CDR3 is TGTGCCAGCAGCGATACAGGGTACGAGCAGTACTTC. Protein product: CASSDTGYEQYF. Based on the CDR3 plus reference TRBV11-3 and TRBJ2-7, the full variable domain is EAGVVQSPRYKIIEKKQPVAFWCNPISGHNTLYWYLQNLGQGPELLIRYENEEAVDDSQLPKDRFSAERLKGVDSTLKIQPAELGDSAVYLCASSDTGYEQYFGPGTRLTVT.

The chain is built from TRBV11-2 and TRBJ2-1; TRBD2 matches at 10 bases. In germline, CDR1 is SGHAT, CDR2 FQNNGV. CDR3 length: 15 residues. The V gene end was trimmed by 2 bases and the J gene end by 5 bases; junction bases not matched to a gene: 3. DNA for the CDR3: TGTGCCAGCAGCTTACAACTAGCGGGGAACAATGAGCAGTTCTTC. It encodes CASSLQLAGNNEQFF.

The chain uses TRBV18 and TRBJ2-5; 11 nucleotides match TRBD2. CDR3 length: 14 residues. V lost 2 bases to trimming and J lost 5 bases; unmatched junction nucleotides: 1. The germline CDR1 and CDR2 sequences are KGHSH and LQKENI. CDR3 nucleotide sequence: TGTGCCAGCTCACCAGTAGCGGGAGGGGAGACCCAGTACTTC. Its protein is CASSPVAGGETQYF.

CDR3 in amino acids: CASSLAKRRVDEQFF. In DNA, the CDR3 is TGTGCCAGCAGTTTGGCCAAGCGCAGGGTGGATGAGCAGTTCTTC. V is TRBV28 and J is TRBJ2-1; possible D gene TRBD1, 5 bases. Trimming pared 3 bases from V and 8 bases from J, leaving 17 bases between. The CDR3 length is 15 residues. Germline CDR1 reads MDHEN; CDR2 reads SYDVKM.

This chain joins TRBV11-2 and TRBJ1-1, with 7 bases that match TRBD1. The germline CDR1 and CDR2 sequences are SGHAT and FQNNGV. V was clipped by 6 bases and J by 6 bases; unmatched bases: 13. The CDR3 consists of 15 residues. CDR3 DNA sequence: TGTGCCAGCAGGCGTACAGGGGTTGAAGGCGCTGAAGCTTTCTTT. Translated: CASRRTGVEGAEAFF.

V gene TRBV30 combines with J gene TRBJ1-2; 12 nucleotides align to TRBD1. After removal of 3 bases from V and 3 bases from J, the junction contained 5 bases not matched to a gene. This CDR3 has 15 amino acids. Germline V lookup: CDR1 GTSNPN, CDR2 SVGIG (reference sequence). CDR3 in DNA: TGTGCCTGGAGGGGGGACAGGGGGCGCTACTATGGCTACACCTTC. Encoded protein: CAWRGDRGRYYGYTF.

V and J are TRBV10-2 and TRBJ2-3, with D unclear. Germline V gene sequence: CDR1 WSHSY, CDR2 SAAADI. This CDR3 is built from 11 residues. V was clipped by 5 bases and J by 4 bases, with 4 bases between them. CDR3 in DNA: TGCGCCAGCAGTCTTTCAGATACGCAGTATTTT. This sequence encodes CASSLSDTQYF.

The genes are TRBV10-1 and TRBJ1-1, with 7 bases lining up with TRBD1. V shed 10 bases and J 3 bases; nucleotides not matched to a gene: 20. CDR3 length: 17 residues. The germline CDR1 and CDR2 sequences are WNHNN and SYGVQD (reference sequence). CDR3 DNA sequence: TGCGCCACCACGGGCCCGAGGCAGGGGGTGTTGGACACTGAAGCTTTCTTT. This encodes CATTGPRQGVLDTEAFF.

The chain has TRBV28 and TRBJ1-1; weak D call: TRBD1 (6 bases). V lost 3 bases and J 9 bases, leaving 14 bases between the germline ends. This CDR3 has 13 amino acids. Germline V gene lookup returns CDR1 MDHEN and CDR2 SYDVKM. The CDR3 DNA sequence: TGTGCCAGCAGTTTGGGGGACAAGAGCAAAGCTTTCTTT. It is translated as CASSLGDKSKAFF. The full variable domain, rest sourced from reference TRBV28 and TRBJ1-1, is DVKVTQSSRYLVKRTGEKVFLECVQDMDHENMFWYRQDPGLGLRLIYFSYDVKMKEKGDIPEGYSVSREKKERFSLILESASTNQTSMYLCASSLGDKSKAFFGQGTRLTVV.

A note on this clone: Other DNA sequences from this sample encode an identical CDR3 as well. This sequence joins TRBV6-1 and TRBJ2-1; D unresolved. The V end lost 5 bases, the J end lost 4 bases, and 15 bases lay between the germline ends. This CDR3 region has 15 residues. Germline lookup yields CDR1 MNHNS and CDR2 SASEGT. CDR3 in amino acids: CASSTFGEEYNEQFF. The CDR3, as DNA: TGTGCCAGCAGTACCTTTGGAGAGGAATACAATGAGCAGTTCTTC.

V usage is TRBV5-1 and J usage is TRBJ2-1; a weak D match, TRBD2 (7 bases). The V end lost 2 bases, the J end lost 9 bases, and 15 bases lay between the germline ends. The CDR3 is 14 amino acids. The germline CDR1 and CDR2 sequences are SGHRS and YFSETQ. This CDR3 is CASSLGAGEGEQFF. CDR3 in DNA: TGCGCCAGCAGCTTAGGAGCAGGGGAGGGTGAGCAGTTCTTC. The full variable domain, with the rest looked up from reference TRBV5-1 and TRBJ2-1, is KAGVTQTPRYLIKTRGQQVTLSCSPISGHRSVSWYQQTPGQGLQFLFEYFSETQRNKGNFPGRFSGRQFSNSRSEMNVSTLELGDSALYLCASSLGAGEGEQFFGPGTRLTVL.

A remark on this clone: Within the sample, other DNA sequences also encode this same CDR3. CDR3 protein: CASKRLAGEAKYPKYEQYF. CDR3 bases: TGTGCCAGCAAACGACTAGCGGGAGAAGCAAAGTACCCTAAATACGAGCAGTACTTC. The chain combines TRBV2 with TRBJ2-7; 12 nucleotides match TRBD2. The CDR3 is made up of 19 amino acids. With V trimmed by 7 bases and J by 4 bases, 20 bases remained unmatched. Per germline, CDR1 SNHLY and CDR2 FYNNEI.

The chain joins TRBV4-2 to TRBJ2-7; TRBD2 agrees at 9 bases. Germline V gives CDR1 LGHNA, CDR2 YNFKEQ. This CDR3 has 18 amino acids. V gave up 1 base and J gave up 0 bases; unmatched junction bases: 10. In DNA, the CDR3 is TGTGCCAGCAGCCAAGGCGATAGCGGGAGTCCTAGCTCCTACGAGCAGTACTTC. It translates to CASSQGDSGSPSSYEQYF.

Written as DNA, the CDR3 is TGCGCCAGCAGCTTGGGGCTAGCGGACCGAGATTACAATGAGCAGTTCTTC. Amino acids: CASSLGLADRDYNEQFF. J is TRBJ2-1 and V is TRBV5-1, with 7 bases lining up with TRBD2. This CDR3 is 17 amino acids long. Germline lookup yields CDR1 SGHRS and CDR2 YFSETQ. The trim removed 0 bases at V and 4 bases at J, leaving 10 bases unmatched. The whole variable domain, filled in from reference TRBV5-1 and TRBJ2-1, reads KAGVTQTPRYLIKTRGQQVTLSCSPISGHRSVSWYQQTPGQGLQFLFEYFSETQRNKGNFPGRFSGRQFSNSRSEMNVSTLELGDSALYLCASSLGLADRDYNEQFFGPGTRLTVL.

CDR3 bases: TGTGCCTGGACGGGGATTTCCCAGGGGAACGGGGAGCTGTTTTTT. Translation gives CAWTGISQGNGELFF. This rearrangement joins TRBV30 to TRBJ2-2; the D gene is possibly TRBD1 (6 bases). Trimming stripped 4 bases from V and 7 bases from J, with 19 bases between. This CDR3 is 15 amino acids long. Germline V CDR1 and CDR2: GTSNPN, SVGIG (reference sequence).

This chain links TRBV6-1 with TRBJ2-4; TRBD2 is a possible D gene (7 bases). There are 18 residues in the CDR3. Per the germline V gene, CDR1 is MNHNS and CDR2 is SASEGT. Trimming pared 0 bases from V and 2 bases from J, leaving 17 bases between. This CDR3 reads CASSEAGGGALTKNIQYF. CDR3 DNA sequence: TGTGCCAGCAGTGAAGCGGGAGGGGGGGCGTTGACCAAAAACATTCAGTACTTC.

This clone was detected only once. V and J are TRBV7-9 and TRBJ2-7, with unresolved D. The CDR3 loop spans 12 amino acids. Germline lookup yields CDR1 SEHNR and CDR2 FQNEAQ (reference sequence). The germline V and J ends were trimmed by 5 bases and 3 bases, with 8 bases remaining between them. The CDR3 region is CASSNTGYEQYF. CDR3 sequence (DNA): TGTGCCAGCAGCAATACGGGCTACGAGCAGTACTTC. Full variable domain (outside the CDR3, taken from reference TRBV7-9 and TRBJ2-7): DTGVSQNPRHKITKRGQNVTFRCDPISEHNRLYWYRQTLGQGPEFLTYFQNEAQLEKSRLLSDRFSAERPKGSFSTLEIQRTEQGDSAMYLCASSNTGYEQYFGPGTRLTVT.